The 18 T cell receptor beta chains in this list originate from one sample, sequenced in a study of shared clonotypes between healthy human individuals. The method was immunoSEQ multiplex PCR; TCRdb's version includes in-frame clones alone and lacks a portion of them. The sample includes approximately 2.3 million clones, about 92% seen only once; the top ten take 0.3% to 0.4%. Sequenced material: naive CD4+ T cells from PBMCs. Subset indicated: CD45RA+ positively selected. These receptors were collected from a man younger than 30 in good health. Some clones in this sample may be carry-over from other donors' samples.

The chain couples TRBV19 to TRBJ2-7; possible D gene TRBD1, 6 bases. Germline assignment: CDR1 LNHDA and CDR2 SQIVND (reference sequence). This CDR3 is built from 14 residues. V was clipped by 5 bases and J by 6 bases, with 17 bases between them. CDR3 nucleotide sequence: TGTGCCAGTAGTCCAACCGGGACATTCGGCGAGCAGTACTTC. Protein: CASSPTGTFGEQYF.

This rearrangement joins TRBV7-2 to TRBJ2-3; D gene unclear. The length of the CDR3 is 12 residues. Germline CDR1 is SGHTA and CDR2 is FQGNSA. Trimming left V 5 bases short and J 7 bases short, with 10 bases between. The CDR3: CASSPRSHTQYF. The DNA of the CDR3 is TGTGCCAGCAGCCCCCGATCGCATACGCAGTATTTT.

This clone appeared a single time. The CDR3 sequence: CASSFRSSGAGSSYEQYF. DNA of the CDR3: TGTGCCAGCAGCTTTAGATCTAGCGGAGCTGGGAGCTCCTACGAGCAGTACTTC. The V and J genes are TRBV7-2 and TRBJ2-7; 7 nucleotides match TRBD2. The CDR3 contains 18 residues. Germline-derived CDR1 and CDR2 are SGHTA and FQGNSA. V gave up 3 bases and J gave up 0 bases; unmatched junction bases: 14. The whole variable domain, remainder taken from reference TRBV7-2 and TRBJ2-7, is GAGVSQSPSNKVTEKGKDVELRCDPISGHTALYWYRQSLGQGLEFLIYFQGNSAPDKSGLPSDRFSAERTGGSVSTLTIQRTQQEDSAVYLCASSFRSSGAGSSYEQYFGPGTRLTVT.

The rearrangement joins TRBV15 to TRBJ1-5, with D possibly being TRBD1 (5 bases). Germline CDR1 reads LNHNV; CDR2 reads YYDKDF (reference sequence). Trimming took 0 bases from V and 6 from J, leaving 15 bases between them. The CDR3 extends over 16 amino acids. The CDR3 nucleotides are TGTGCCACCAGCAGAGATGGCAGGGTTTGGGGTCAGCCCCAGCATTTT. It is translated as CATSRDGRVWGQPQHF.

The chain joins TRBV5-1 to TRBJ2-1; D call uncertain. This CDR3 comprises 15 residues. Germline CDR1 reads SGHRS; CDR2 reads YFSETQ. V lost 2 bases and J 3 bases, leaving 12 bases between the germline ends. CDR3: CASSLYGSGYNEQFF. In nucleotides, the CDR3 is TGCGCCAGCAGCTTATACGGGTCGGGCTACAATGAGCAGTTCTTC.

This clone was seen a handful of times. The J gene is TRBJ1-2, the V gene TRBV6-6; 8 bases agree with TRBD1. Losses at the gene ends were 6 bases for V and 4 bases for J; bases not matched to a gene: 4. CDR1 and CDR2 (germline): MNHNY, SVGAGI (reference sequence). There are 13 residues in the CDR3. The CDR3 protein is CASRETGVYGYTF. As DNA, the CDR3 is TGTGCCAGCAGAGAGACAGGGGTCTATGGCTACACCTTC.

The rearrangement joins TRBV6-5 to TRBJ2-3; tentatively, D is TRBD1 or TRBD2 (5 bases each). The CDR3 runs to 14 residues. CDR1 and CDR2 (germline): MNHEY, SVGAGI. V lost 6 bases and J lost 9, with 19 bases in between. This CDR3 reads CASRYLRTPGTQYF. CDR3 DNA sequence: TGTGCCAGCAGATATTTGAGGACACCGGGGACGCAGTATTTT.

This chain joins TRBV27 and TRBJ1-3; D is uncertain. Germline V lookup: CDR1 MNHEY, CDR2 SMNVEV (reference sequence). V gave up 6 bases and J gave up 0 bases, with 21 bases separating them. This CDR3 is 18 amino acids long. The CDR3 nucleotides read TGTGCCAGCAGCCCCTTAAACGGAACAGCTAACTCTGGAAACACCATATATTTT. This gives the protein CASSPLNGTANSGNTIYF.

The chain recombines TRBV6-4 with TRBJ2-7; 7 bases agree with TRBD1. This CDR3 region has 16 residues. V gave up 6 bases and J gave up 3 bases; unmatched junction bases: 14. Germline assignment: CDR1 MRHNA and CDR2 SNTAGT. CDR3 protein: CASSTPFGDSYYEQYF. CDR3 in DNA: TGTGCCAGCAGCACTCCCTTCGGGGACAGCTACTACGAGCAGTACTTC.

The V and J genes are TRBV5-1 and TRBJ2-1, with TRBD1 as a possible D gene (6 bases). The V gene lost 6 bases and the J gene lost 2 bases, with 15 bases spanning the gap. CDR3 length: 15 amino acids. Germline V gives CDR1 SGHRS, CDR2 YFSETQ. The CDR3 DNA sequence: TGCGCCAGCACAACCGGGACAAGAACCTACAATGAGCAGTTCTTC. It yields the protein CASTTGTRTYNEQFF.

This clone was counted a few times. The chain is built from TRBV2 and TRBJ1-2; D is unresolved. The germline V gene has CDR1 SNHLY and CDR2 FYNNEI. This CDR3 contains 12 residues. Trimming took off 4 bases at V and 8 bases at J, with 11 bases between the two ends. CDR3 DNA: TGTGCCAGCAGTGCCCTGGGCCTAGGCTACACCTTC. Its protein is CASSALGLGYTF.

The rearrangement uses TRBV4-1 and TRBJ2-2; D is unresolved. Trimming took off 4 bases at V and 5 bases at J, with 11 bases between the two ends. Germline CDR1 reads MGHRA; CDR2 reads YSYEKL. The CDR3 consists of 14 residues. The CDR3 coding sequence is TGCGCCAGCAGCCGCTACTCGGATACCGGGGAGCTGTTTTTT. The encoded protein is CASSRYSDTGELFF.

The chain uses TRBV28 and TRBJ1-2; D might be TRBD1 (5 bases). From germline, CDR1 is MDHEN and CDR2 SYDVKM. Trimming took 6 bases from V and 0 from J, leaving 14 bases between them. The CDR3 has 15 amino acids. The CDR3 nucleotides are TGTGCCAGCAGGGTCAGATGGGGGACTAACTATGGCTACACCTTC. Translating gives CASRVRWGTNYGYTF.

V and J are TRBV7-2 and TRBJ2-7, with a weak D call TRBD2 (6 bases). CDR1 and CDR2 (germline): SGHTA, FQGNSA. Trimming removed 1 base from V and 5 bases from J, with 15 bases in between. The CDR3 length is 15 residues. Written as DNA, the CDR3 is TGTGCCAGCAGCTTAGAAGCGGGCGGGGTCCACGAGCAGTACTTC. Its translation is CASSLEAGGVHEQYF.

The V and J genes are TRBV6-4 and TRBJ2-6; D is unclear. Trimming left V 6 bases short and J 0 bases short, with 12 bases between. The CDR3 is 16 residues long. Germline values: CDR1 MRHNA, CDR2 SNTAGT. CDR3 bases: TGTGCCAGCAGAGCCCATAGCTTCTCTGGGGCCAACGTCCTGACTTTC. Translating it yields CASRAHSFSGANVLTF.

This clone was counted between two and nine times. The chain uses TRBV29-1 and TRBJ1-1; 8 positions match TRBD1. There are 14 residues in the CDR3. Per the germline V gene, CDR1 is SQVTM and CDR2 is ANQGSEA. J was trimmed by 0 bases and V by 7 bases; bases with no gene match: 7. CDR3 nucleotides: TGCAGCGCAAGGACAGGGCCCATGAACACTGAAGCTTTCTTT. It codes for CSARTGPMNTEAFF.

V usage is TRBV7-9 and J usage is TRBJ1-4, with D possibly matching TRBD1 (6 bases). V gave up 5 bases and J gave up 1 base, with 23 bases separating them. This CDR3 contains 19 residues. CDR1 is SEHNR and CDR2 is FQNEAQ in the germline V gene (reference sequence). In DNA form, the CDR3 reads TGTGCCAGCAGCCCCATCCGGCAGGGGAGACCCAAAACTAATGAAAAACTGTTTTTT. Translating it yields CASSPIRQGRPKTNEKLFF.

The chain employs TRBV19 and TRBJ1-5; 7 bases agree with TRBD1. The CDR3 loop spans 17 amino acids. After removal of 6 bases from V and 1 base from J, the junction contained 12 bases not matched to a gene. Germline CDR1 is LNHDA and CDR2 is SQIVND (reference sequence). Written as DNA, the CDR3 is TGTGCCAGTAGCCACTTCTCGGGACAGAGCAGCAATCAGCCCCAGCATTTT. Its protein product is CASSHFSGQSSNQPQHF.